The 4 T cell receptor beta chains given below trace back to one sample, sequenced in a study of shared clonotypes between healthy human individuals. Generated by immunoSEQ multiplex PCR, the TCRdb table keeps only in-frame clones and is missing some. In the table there are approximately 2.4 million clones, approximately 94% of which are singletons. Sequencing was done on a sample of naive CD4+ T cells sorted from blood. This sample's subset: CD45RA+ positively selected. Receptors were obtained from a man aged 18-30 years in good health.

This rearrangement joins TRBV7-2 to TRBJ1-1, with 7 bases matching TRBD1. Germline CDR1 reads SGHTA; CDR2 reads FQGNSA. The CDR3 consists of 16 residues. The J segment lost 1 base and the V segment lost 4 bases, leaving 9 bases of the junction unmatched. The CDR3, as DNA: TGTGCCAGCAGCTCCGTGGGACAGTATGCGAACACTGAAGCTTTCTTT. Protein: CASSSVGQYANTEAFF.

The chain recombines TRBV5-6 with TRBJ2-7; 10 bases agree with TRBD2. Germline values: CDR1 SGHDT, CDR2 YYEEEE. The CDR3 contains 15 residues. Germline trimming cut 4 bases from V and 2 bases from J; bases unmatched to any gene: 6. The CDR3, as DNA: TGTGCCAGCAGCCCGGGACTAGCGTTCACCTACGAGCAGTACTTC. Amino acids: CASSPGLAFTYEQYF.

The V call is TRBV2, the J call TRBJ1-2; D remains unclear. The germline V gene has CDR1 SNHLY and CDR2 FYNNEI. The CDR3 is made up of 11 amino acids. The V gene lost 1 base and the J gene lost 13 bases, with 10 bases spanning the gap. The CDR3 nucleotides read TGTGCCAGCAGTGAAGGGACGGTGGGCACCTTC. Protein product: CASSEGTVGTF.

V and J are TRBV19 and TRBJ1-5; weak D call: TRBD1 (6 bases). Germline-derived CDR1 and CDR2 are LNHDA and SQIVND (reference sequence). V shed 8 bases and J shed 9 bases, with 17 bases lying between them. The CDR3 is made up of 13 amino acids. CDR3 sequence: CASRNGGARPQHF. The CDR3 nucleotides are TGTGCCAGTCGAAACGGGGGGGCTCGGCCCCAGCATTTT.